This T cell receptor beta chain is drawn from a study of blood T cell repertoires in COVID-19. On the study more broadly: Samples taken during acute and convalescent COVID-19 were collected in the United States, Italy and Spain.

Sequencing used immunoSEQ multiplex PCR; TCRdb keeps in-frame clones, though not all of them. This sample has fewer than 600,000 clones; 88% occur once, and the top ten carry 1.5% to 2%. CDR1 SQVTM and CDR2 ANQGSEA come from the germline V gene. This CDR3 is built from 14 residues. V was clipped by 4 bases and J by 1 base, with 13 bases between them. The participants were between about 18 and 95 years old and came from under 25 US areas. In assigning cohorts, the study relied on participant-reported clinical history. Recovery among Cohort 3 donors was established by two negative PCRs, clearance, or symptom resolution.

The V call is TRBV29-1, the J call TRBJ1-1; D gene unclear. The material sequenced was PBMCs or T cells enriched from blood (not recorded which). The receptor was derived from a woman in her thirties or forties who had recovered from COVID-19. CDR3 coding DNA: TGCAGCGTTGGCGTAGTCGCTTGGAACACTGAAGCTTTCTTT. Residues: CSVGVVAWNTEAFF.